This T cell receptor (beta chain) comes out of a study of T cells in tuberculosis. Findings of the study overall: The TCR-beta difference was not significant; alpha differences partly reflected length.

With respect to this clone: What it binds is not known.

Clones were read by immunoSEQ multiplex PCR, and TCRdb kept only the in-frame ones, dropping some. In the table there are tens of thousands of clones, around nine tenths of which are singletons. V was pared by 7 bases and J by 0 bases, with 10 bases between. The germline gives CDR1 GTSNPN, CDR2 SVGIG (reference sequence). There are 14 residues in the CDR3. The chain uses TRBV30 and TRBJ2-6, with D uncertain. Sequences were obtained from PBMCs. This clonotype originated in a donor aged 10 to 29 with latent tuberculosis or without tuberculosis infection. Some clones in this sample may be carry-over from other donors' samples. DNA for the CDR3: TGTGCCTTACCGGGTCTCTCTGGGGCCAACGTCCTGACTTTC. This encodes CALPGLSGANVLTF.